This T cell receptor (beta chain) was sequenced during a study of early T cells in non-severe SARS-CoV-2 infection. The protocol attached unique molecular identifiers to individual cDNA molecules. TCRdb processed the 5' RACE reads anew with MiXCR; each CDR3 protein has one entry. The sample has fewer than 85,000 distinct CDR3 sequences, roughly 15% seen once; the top ten hold roughly 12%. Study conclusions and caveats: VDJdb matching skewed toward anti-spike CD8 responses, missing private and CD4 specificities.

The V and J ends lost 7 bases and 1 base respectively, with 5 bases between them. The length of the CDR3 is 11 residues. Of note for this clonotype: Its cognate antigen is unknown.

The sequenced sample was whole blood. V usage is TRBV12-3 or TRBV12-4 and J usage is TRBJ2-7; no definite D call. The TCR originated in an adult who was a healthcare worker with PCR-confirmed SARS-CoV-2 infection or an uninfected control (not recorded which). The CDR3 is CASTQSYEQYF. In nucleotides, the CDR3 is TGTGCCAGCACACAATCCTACGAGCAGTACTTC.